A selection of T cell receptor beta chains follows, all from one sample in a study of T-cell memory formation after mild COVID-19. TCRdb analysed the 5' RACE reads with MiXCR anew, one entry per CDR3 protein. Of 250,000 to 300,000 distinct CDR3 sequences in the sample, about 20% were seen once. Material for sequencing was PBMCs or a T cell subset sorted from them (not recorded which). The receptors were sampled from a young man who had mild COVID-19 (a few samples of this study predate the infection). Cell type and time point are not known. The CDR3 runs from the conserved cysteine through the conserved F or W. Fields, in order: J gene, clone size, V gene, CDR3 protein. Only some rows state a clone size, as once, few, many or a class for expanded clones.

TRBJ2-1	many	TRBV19	CASSSDAGKGHYEQFF
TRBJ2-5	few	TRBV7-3	CASSTGGAETQYF
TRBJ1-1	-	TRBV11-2	CASSPARGTEAFF
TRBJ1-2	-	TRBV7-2	CASSPRQGADGYTF
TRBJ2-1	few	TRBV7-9	CASSRSNGPSSYNEQFF
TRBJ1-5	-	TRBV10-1	CASIKWTGILQTRRDQPQHF
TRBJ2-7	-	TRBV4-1	CASSQEETSGGFYEQYF
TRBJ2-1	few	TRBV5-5	CASSERDGNEQFF
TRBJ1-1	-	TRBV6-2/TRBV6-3	CASSGWDAGVTEAFF
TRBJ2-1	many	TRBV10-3	CASGTYNEQFF
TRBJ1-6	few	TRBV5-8	CASSLPRNSPLHF
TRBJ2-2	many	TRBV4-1	CASSRHSGQGASGELFF
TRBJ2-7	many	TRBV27	CASWDRQTPYEQYF
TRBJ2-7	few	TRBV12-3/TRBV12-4	CASSLGTERYF
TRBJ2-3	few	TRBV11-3	CASSLTQGTATQYF
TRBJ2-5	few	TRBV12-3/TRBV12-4	CASNPSGGSQETQYF
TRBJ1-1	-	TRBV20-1	CSARDYLENTEAFF
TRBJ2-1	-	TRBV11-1	CASSSDRGSNEQFF
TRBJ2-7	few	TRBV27	CASSFGYPYEQYF
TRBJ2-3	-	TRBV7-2	CASSSQGADTQYF
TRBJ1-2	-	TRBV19	CASSKIGGSYGYTF
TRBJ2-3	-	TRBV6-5	CASSEPRGTGTDTQYF
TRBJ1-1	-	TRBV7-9	CASSYGPGRRMNTEAFF
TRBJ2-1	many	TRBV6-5	CASSYSNYNEQFF
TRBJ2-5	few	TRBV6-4	CASSDGLGETQYF
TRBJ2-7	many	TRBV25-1	CASSEDWSYPYEQYF
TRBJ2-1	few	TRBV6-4	CASSDSLAEHNEQFF
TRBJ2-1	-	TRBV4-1	CASSQDSRAHVNEQFF
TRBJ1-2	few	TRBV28	CASSFGVRDGYTF
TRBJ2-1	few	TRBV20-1	CSARAPPLAGGFNNEQFF
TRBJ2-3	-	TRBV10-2	CASTLSGTDTQYF
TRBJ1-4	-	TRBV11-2	CASSPRQLFNEKLFF
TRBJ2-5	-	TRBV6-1	CASSDRGQETQYF
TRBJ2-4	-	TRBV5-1	CASSLTSTGGNIQYF
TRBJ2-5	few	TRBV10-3	CAISGGGVQETQYF
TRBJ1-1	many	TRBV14	CASSHLIRDEFTEAFF
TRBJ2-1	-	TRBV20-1	CSAGRDRAYNEQFF
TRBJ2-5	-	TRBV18	CASSPPGRGPQETQYF
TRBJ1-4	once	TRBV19	CASSRQGREKLFF
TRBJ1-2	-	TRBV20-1	CSAHYPENYGYTF
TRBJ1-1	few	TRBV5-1	CASSWGEGYTEAFF
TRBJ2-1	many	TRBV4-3	CASSQDWRQGYNEQFF
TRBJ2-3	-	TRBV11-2	CASSPPLGDTQYF